The 27 T cell receptor beta chains below all came from one sample that was sequenced in a study of T cells in women clearing cervical HPV infection (dated 2018 in TCRdb). The receptor library was made with the immunoSEQ multiplex PCR assay. TCRdb retrieved this table from immuneACCESS and kept in-frame rearrangements only. Not all clones are present; in checked studies, unresolved V genes account for under half, and no reason is known for the remainder. The data table for this sample lists some 40,000 clones. Around 4.5% of the sample is in the top ten clones. The sequenced material came from blood buffy coat. These receptors all stem from a woman aged 18 to 75 with a cervical HPV16 infection that either progressed to CIN3+ or cleared (not recorded which).

Note on this clone: Coverage ceases 3 residues before the CDR3 finishes, and the germline J gene fills in the end. The V call is TRBV2, the J call TRBJ2-5; tentative D call: TRBD2 (6 bases). The CDR3 loop spans 11 amino acids. The ends were cut back, 8 bases at V and 5 bases at J, with 9 bases in the middle. Looked up from germline, CDR1 is SNHLY and CDR2 is FYNNEI. The covered CDR3 bases are TGTGCCAGCCGGGACTTTGAGACC. Its translation: CASRDFET. The entire CDR3 sequence reads CASRDFETQYF.

With respect to this clone: The observed sequence ends 3 residues before the CDR3 terminus, with the missing tail filled in from the germline J gene. The chain has TRBV5-5 and TRBJ1-1; 8 positions match TRBD1. After removal of 4 bases from V and 4 bases from J, the junction contained 6 bases not matched to a gene. The CDR3 is made up of 14 amino acids. Germline-derived CDR1 and CDR2 are SGHKS and YYEKEE (reference sequence). Incomplete CDR3 DNA: TGTGCCAGCAGCATACGGACAGGGCCCACTGAA. Amino acid sequence: CASSIRTGPTE. The CDR3 as a whole reads CASSIRTGPTEAFF. Supplemented by reference TRBV5-5 and TRBJ1-1, the full variable domain reads DAGVTQSPTHLIKTRGQQVTLRCSPISGHKSVSWYQQVLGQGPQFIFQYYEKEERGRGNFPDRFSARQFPNYSSELNVNALLLGDSALYLCASSIRTGPTEAFFGQGTRLTVV.

Worth noting for this clone: The read ends 3 residues early relative to the CDR3; the germline J gene fills the gap. This chain connects TRBV29-1 to TRBJ2-5, with TRBD1 matching over 7 bases. Germline CDR1 is SQVTM and CDR2 is ANQGSEA. V trimming: 6 bases; J trimming: 5 bases; junction bases outside the gene matches: 12. The CDR3 runs 14 residues. Partial CDR3 DNA: TGCAGCGTCCAATTACAGGGGATTCGGGAGACC. Amino acid sequence: CSVQLQGIRET. The whole CDR3 sequence reads CSVQLQGIRETQYF. The full variable domain, rest sourced from reference TRBV29-1 and TRBJ2-5, is SAVISQKPSRDICQRGTSLTIQCQVDSQVTMMFWYRQQPGQSLTLIATANQGSEATYESGFVIDKFPISRPNLTFSTLTVSNMSPEDSSIYLCSVQLQGIRETQYFGPGTRLLVL.

Comment on this clone: The sequenced fragment ends 3 residues before the CDR3 boundary, so the rest is inferred from the germline J gene. The V and J genes are TRBV5-1 and TRBJ2-2, with no clear D. CDR3 length: 16 amino acids. Looked up from germline, CDR1 is SGHRS and CDR2 is YFSETQ. Trimming left V 1 base short and J 6 bases short, with 16 bases between. The DNA read from the CDR3 is TGCGCCAGCAGCTTGAACAACAGAGGCTCCGCCGGGGAG. Its protein product is CASSLNNRGSAGE. Given in full, the CDR3 is CASSLNNRGSAGELFF.

On this clone itself: Read data end 3 residues before the CDR3 end; the end is taken from the germline J gene. V gene TRBV18 combines with J gene TRBJ2-5; the match to TRBD2 covers 7 bases. The germline V gene has CDR1 KGHSH and CDR2 LQKENI. This CDR3 region has 14 residues. The trim removed 3 bases at V and 7 bases at J, leaving 8 bases unmatched. The CDR3 protein is CASSPLAEDRTQYF. The DNA read from the CDR3 is TGTGCCAGCTCACCCCTAGCGGAGGACCGGACC.

As regards this clone: The sequence runs out 3 residues before the end of the CDR3; the remainder is reconstructed from the germline J gene. V and J are TRBV2 and TRBJ2-7; no clear D. V was cut by 7 bases and J by 5 bases, with 9 bases left in between. CDR3 size: 11 residues. Germline V gene sequence: CDR1 SNHLY, CDR2 FYNNEI. CDR3 amino acids: CASNRRDEQYF. CDR3 bases read: TGTGCCAGCAACCGTCGGGACGAG.

Concerning this clone: The CDR3 end falls 3 residues outside the read, so it is completed with the germline J gene. This chain links TRBV20-1 with TRBJ2-3; 10 bases agree with TRBD2. The CDR3 length is 12 residues. Germline values: CDR1 DFQATT, CDR2 SNEGSKA (reference sequence). Partial CDR3 DNA: TGCAGTGCTCCGAGTAGCGGGGGGACG. It is translated as CSAPSSGGT. The whole CDR3 protein reads CSAPSSGGTQYF.

A remark on this clone: Within the sample, other DNA sequences also encode this same CDR3. The DNA read from the CDR3 is TGTGCCAGCAGTTTCGGGGGATCCGGAAACACC. Translating it yields CASSFGGSGNT. The entire CDR3 sequence reads CASSFGGSGNTIYF. This chain joins TRBV12-3 or TRBV12-4 and TRBJ1-3; maybe TRBD1 (5 bases). Read sequence stops 3 residues before the CDR3 end, and the germline J gene provides the missing end. V was clipped by 3 bases and J by 4 bases, with 10 bases between them. This CDR3 has 14 amino acids.

To note about this clone: Read coverage stops 3 residues before the CDR3 terminus; the germline J gene supplies the remainder. The J gene is TRBJ1-3, the V gene TRBV5-1; TRBD1 is a possible D gene (6 bases). Germline V gives CDR1 SGHRS, CDR2 YFSETQ. Between the trimmed V and J ends, which lost 5 bases and 0 bases, there was a span of 12 bases. This CDR3 is built from 15 residues. CDR3 protein: CASRSTGSSGNTIYF. Partial CDR3 DNA: TGCGCCAGCAGGTCTACAGGGAGCTCTGGAAACACC.

Regarding this clone: The read ends 3 residues before the CDR3 terminus; that terminus is restored from the germline J gene. This chain links TRBV4-1 with TRBJ2-3, with D perhaps TRBD2 (5 bases). The CDR3 sequence is 15 residues long. Trimming removed 0 bases at V and 1 base at J, with 8 bases between. Germline V gives CDR1 MGHRA, CDR2 YSYEKL. The CDR3 bases that were read are TGCGCCAGCAGCCAAGATACCGGGGGCACAGATACG. Encoded protein: CASSQDTGGTDT. The full CDR3 sequence reads CASSQDTGGTDTQYF.

Remarks on this clone: The read terminates 3 residues before the CDR3 end, so the remaining end is supplied by the germline J gene. The chain links TRBV20-1 to TRBJ1-5; 7 bases are shared with TRBD1. This CDR3 is 16 amino acids long. From germline, CDR1 is DFQATT and CDR2 SNEGSKA (reference sequence). The junction had 17 bases not matched to a gene; V was cut back by 5 bases and J by 7 bases. CDR3 region: CSAGRRTGGGGQPQHF. CDR3 bases read: TGCAGTGCTGGCCGTCGGACAGGAGGAGGTGGGCAGCCC.

Of note for this clone: The read falls 3 residues short of the CDR3 end, and the missing part is taken from the germline J gene. The gene calls are TRBV4-1 and TRBJ2-7; D not certain. V lost 0 bases, J lost 3 bases, and 12 bases lay in between. The CDR3 runs to 15 residues. Per germline, CDR1 MGHRA and CDR2 YSYEKL. CDR3 loop: CASSQDSGSSYEQYF. Incomplete CDR3 DNA: TGCGCCAGCAGCCAAGATTCCGGGTCGAGCTACGAG.

Notes on this clone: The read falls 3 residues short of the CDR3 end, and the missing part is taken from the germline J gene. J is TRBJ2-5 and V is TRBV7-9, with 9 bases fitting TRBD2. V dropped 10 bases and J dropped 4; count of bases not matched to a gene: 10. CDR1 SEHNR and CDR2 FQNEAQ come from the germline V gene (reference sequence). The CDR3 covers 14 residues. CDR3 loop: CATGASGDLETQYF. The covered CDR3 bases are TGTGCCACGGGGGCTAGCGGGGATTTAGAGACC.

The CDR3: CASSRTGSTDTQYF. The covered CDR3 bases are TGTGCCAGCAGCAGAACAGGTAGCACAGATACG. The chain recombines TRBV5-5 with TRBJ2-3, with D perhaps matching TRBD1 (5 bases). The read comes to an end 3 residues before the CDR3 does, leaving the germline J gene to fill in the end. The V gene's germline CDR1 is SGHKS and CDR2 YYEKEE (reference sequence). The CDR3 runs to 14 residues. Trimming stripped 4 bases from V and 0 bases from J, with 9 bases between. The complete variable domain, with remaining parts taken from reference TRBV5-5 and TRBJ2-3, reads DAGVTQSPTHLIKTRGQQVTLRCSPISGHKSVSWYQQVLGQGPQFIFQYYEKEERGRGNFPDRFSARQFPNYSSELNVNALLLGDSALYLCASSRTGSTDTQYFGPGTRLTVL.

Turning to this clone: The observed sequence ends 3 residues before the CDR3 terminus, with the missing tail filled in from the germline J gene. V gene TRBV19 combines with J gene TRBJ2-5; 11 positions match TRBD2. J gave up 2 bases and V 1 base, and 3 bases lay outside the gene matches. Germline V lookup: CDR1 LNHDA, CDR2 SQIVND (reference sequence). The CDR3 extends over 16 amino acids. The sequenced part of the CDR3 DNA is TGTGCCAGTAGTATAGGTCGACTAGCGGGGCAAGAGACC. Its translation is CASSIGRLAGQET. The complete CDR3 protein is CASSIGRLAGQETQYF.

Partial CDR3 DNA: TGTGCCAGCAGCCCCCAGGCAGGTCAAGAGACC. Translating gives CASSPQAGQET. The entire CDR3 protein reads CASSPQAGQETQYF. The J gene is TRBJ2-5, the V gene TRBV7-9; D remains ambiguous. The missing CDR3 end, 3 residues past where the read stops, is filled in from the germline J gene. Germline lookup yields CDR1 SEHNR and CDR2 FQNEAQ (reference sequence). The CDR3 is 14 residues long. Trimming took off 5 bases at V and 2 bases at J, with 12 bases between the two ends.

About this clone: The CDR3 goes on 3 residues after the read ends, and that part is filled in from the germline J gene. The chain carries TRBV5-4 and TRBJ2-1; TRBD1 agrees at 8 bases. The trim removed 4 bases at V and 1 base at J, leaving 4 bases unmatched. Germline loops: CDR1 SGHNT, CDR2 YYREEE (reference sequence). The CDR3 is made up of 15 amino acids. The sequenced CDR3 bases are TGTGCCAGCAGCCTAGACAGGGGTTCCTACAATGAG. It is translated as CASSLDRGSYNE. The whole CDR3 sequence reads CASSLDRGSYNEQFF.

By frequency, this clone is medium-sized (0.01 to 0.1%). The CDR3 loop is CASSWDSDTQYF. The CDR3 bases that were read are TGTGCCAGCTCATGGGACTCCGATACG. The V and J genes are TRBV18 and TRBJ2-3, with D perhaps TRBD2 (6 bases). The read gets to within 3 residues of the CDR3 end, and the germline J gene fills in the rest. The germline gives CDR1 KGHSH, CDR2 LQKENI. There are 12 residues in the CDR3. The V gene lost 5 bases and the J gene lost 6 bases, with 9 bases spanning the gap.

With respect to this clone: The CDR3 goes on 3 residues after the read ends, and that part is filled in from the germline J gene. The V call is TRBV5-1, the J call TRBJ2-1, with D possibly TRBD2 on 6 matching bases. Germline V gives CDR1 SGHRS, CDR2 YFSETQ. The CDR3 spans 15 residues. V lost 0 bases and J lost 5, with 12 bases in between. Incomplete CDR3 DNA: TGCGCCAGCAGCTTGGGGTCGGGGGAGAACAATGAG. It translates to CASSLGSGENNE. The complete CDR3 reads CASSLGSGENNEQFF.

A note on this clone: The missing CDR3 end, 3 residues past where the read stops, is filled in from the germline J gene. V and J are TRBV7-3 and TRBJ2-2; 7 positions agree with TRBD1. Losses at the gene ends were 5 bases for V and 5 bases for J; bases not matched to a gene: 5. CDR1 and CDR2 (germline): SGHTA, FQGTGA. This CDR3 is built from 14 residues. CDR3 residues: CASSRTGDTGELFF. The covered CDR3 bases are TGTGCCAGCAGCCGAACAGGGGATACCGGGGAG.

Comments on this clone: With the read ending 3 residues before the CDR3 end, the germline J gene is used to fill in that end. The chain uses TRBV19 and TRBJ1-3; D gene ambiguous. Per the germline V gene, CDR1 is LNHDA and CDR2 is SQIVND (reference sequence). This CDR3 is built from 14 residues. The V end was cut by 7 bases, the J end by 0 bases, with 10 bases between. The part of the CDR3 DNA that was read is TGTGCCAGTAAGGCGGCCCGCTCTGGAAACACC. Translating it yields CASKAARSGNT. In full, the CDR3 is CASKAARSGNTIYF.

Details on this clone: Read data end 3 residues before the CDR3 end; the end is taken from the germline J gene. This chain links TRBV10-3 with TRBJ1-1; D ambiguous. The length of the CDR3 is 14 residues. CDR1 is ENHRY, CDR2 SYGVKD, per germline. V dropped 6 bases and J dropped 0 bases, with 11 bases sitting between them. This CDR3 reads CAIRRAQMNTEAFF. The DNA read from the CDR3 is TGTGCCATCAGGAGGGCCCAGATGAACACTGAA.

Details on this clone: The missing CDR3 end, 3 residues past where the read stops, is filled in from the germline J gene. The genes are TRBV12-3 or TRBV12-4 and TRBJ1-4, with 7 bases aligning to TRBD1. V lost 6 bases and J lost 3; bases outside the gene matches: 16. This CDR3 is built from 18 residues. CDR3 loop: CASRRLNRGLGANEKLFF. The DNA read from the CDR3 is TGTGCCAGCAGGCGTCTGAACAGGGGACTCGGTGCTAATGAAAAA.

A word on this clone: The CDR3 end lies 3 residues beyond the end of the read and is filled in from the germline J gene. This chain connects TRBV7-3 to TRBJ2-4; D is possibly TRBD1 or TRBD2 (7 bases each). The CDR3 runs 18 residues. Trimming took off 4 bases at V and 0 bases at J, with 19 bases between the two ends. Germline assignment: CDR1 SGHTA and CDR2 FQGTGA. The DNA read from the CDR3 is TGTGCCAGCAGCTGGGAGGGGGCCTTTACCACAGCCAAAAACATT. Amino acids: CASSWEGAFTTAKNI. In full, the CDR3 is CASSWEGAFTTAKNIQYF.

On this clone itself: Read coverage stops 3 residues before the CDR3 terminus; the germline J gene supplies the remainder. The chain is built from TRBV2 and TRBJ2-1, with 12 nucleotides matching TRBD2. The CDR3 is 17 residues long. Germline CDR1 and CDR2: SNHLY and FYNNEI. The V segment lost 3 bases and the J segment 4 bases; nucleotides outside the gene matches: 7. CDR3 amino acids: CASSEPTSGRIYNEQFF. Incomplete CDR3 DNA: TGTGCCAGCAGTGAGCCGACTAGCGGGAGAATATACAATGAG.

Regarding this clone: Sequencing ends 3 residues short of the CDR3 end; the germline J gene provides the rest. This chain connects TRBV20-1 to TRBJ2-5, with 7 bases matching TRBD2. Trimming removed 0 bases from V and 5 bases from J; junction bases left unmatched: 15. The CDR3 sequence is 17 residues long. Germline CDR1 and CDR2: DFQATT and SNEGSKA (reference sequence). CDR3 sequence reads: CSARDLTGAAGLETQYF. Incomplete CDR3 DNA: TGCAGTGCTAGAGATCTTACGGGCGCAGCGGGGTTGGAGACC.

For this clone: Coverage ceases 3 residues before the CDR3 finishes, and the germline J gene fills in the end. V is TRBV2 and J is TRBJ2-1; D may be TRBD1 (6 bases). Trimming removed 2 bases at V and 9 bases at J, with 14 bases between. The CDR3 loop spans 14 amino acids. Germline CDR1 reads SNHLY; CDR2 reads FYNNEI. The DNA read from the CDR3 is TGTGCCAGCAGTGAATACAGGGAAGTGGCTGAG. Translated: CASSEYREVAE. The entire CDR3 reads CASSEYREVAEQFF.